The subject of this entry is one T cell receptor beta chain. The antigen it recognizes is unknown. It has no much larger one-base neighbor in the sample; base qualities were not kept. In the prospective study, participants were about 18 to 100 years old, resided in about two dozen geographic areas of the United States, and were enrolled through a virtual design. To assign participants to cohorts, the prospective study relied on clinical history that participants themselves reported in a screening survey and a study questionnaire. A participant counted as exposed if, within 2 weeks of entering the study, that participant had been in contact with someone who had a PCR-confirmed or clinician-diagnosed COVID-19 case. In the prospective study, whole blood, serum and a nasopharyngeal or oropharyngeal swab were collected from each participant by mobile phlebotomists. Additional blood draws and questionnaires over a roughly two-month period could optionally be provided by prospective study participants. Blood samples from the prospective study were shipped frozen or at room temperature prior to DNA extraction.

TCRbeta CDR3 regions were amplified from genomic DNA by means of the immunoSEQ Assay, a bias-controlled multiplex PCR. As for the authors' bioinformatics: Within the assay, amplification of reference gene primers was used to estimate how many nucleated cells each sample contained. Sequence reads were collapsed and filtered to measure the absolute abundance of every unique TCRbeta CDR3 rearrangement. For each sample, productive Simpson clonality was calculated by taking the square root of Simpson's diversity index across productive rearrangements. What TCRdb holds here is the immuneACCESS table cut down to in-frame rearrangements. Part of the clones is not present; checked against another copy, under half of the missing clones reflect an unresolved V gene, and the others are unexplained. That table furnishes V, J and clone size, whereas the DNA furnished D and trimming. The sample table contains about 280,000 clones; only one count was recorded for roughly 80% of them. The ten largest make up about 5% of the sample.

V and J are trimmed by 3 bases and 12 bases, and the gene matches miss 10 bases of the junction. The CDR3 runs 13 amino acids, cysteine and phenylalanine included. Kept here is only the CDR3 DNA, which spans 39 bases and is read in frame from base 1. The sample originates from a study of blood T cell repertoires in COVID-19 (dated by TCRdb to about 2020). Study-wide context: Samples covering the acute and convalescent phases of COVID-19 were provided by collaborators in the United States, Italy and Spain. The prospective study material was composed of cDNA or gDNA derived from T cells, B-cell-depleted T cells, or PBMCs. Deeply sampled blood TCRbeta repertoires from subjects exposed to, actively infected with, or recovered from COVID-19 were included in the dataset. The repertoires were made available in a free public database intended to serve as a resource for research on the immune response to SARS-CoV-2. The samples were drawn from the first 160 participants of the ongoing ImmuneRACE study and from roughly 1,300 subjects provided by 6 global collaborators. The sample metadata nearly always contained a de-identified subject ID, COVID-19 status, age in years and sex. HLA class I and class II types, where available, came from metadata supplied by the sample provider rather than from assay-based typing. On the study overall, not on this receptor specifically: How much clinical and demographic metadata was included differed by source and by participant, and the metadata was provided uncurated.

The material sequenced was PBMCs or T cells enriched from blood (not recorded which). This receptor chain uses TRBV12-3 or TRBV12-4 and TRBJ1-1; the central 7 bases match TRBD1. The sequence came from a man between 40 and 49 years old who had been exposed to COVID-19. CDR3 protein: CASSFRDREWTFF. The DNA reads as follows: TGTGCCAGCAGTTTCCGAGACAGGGAATGGACTTTCTTT.